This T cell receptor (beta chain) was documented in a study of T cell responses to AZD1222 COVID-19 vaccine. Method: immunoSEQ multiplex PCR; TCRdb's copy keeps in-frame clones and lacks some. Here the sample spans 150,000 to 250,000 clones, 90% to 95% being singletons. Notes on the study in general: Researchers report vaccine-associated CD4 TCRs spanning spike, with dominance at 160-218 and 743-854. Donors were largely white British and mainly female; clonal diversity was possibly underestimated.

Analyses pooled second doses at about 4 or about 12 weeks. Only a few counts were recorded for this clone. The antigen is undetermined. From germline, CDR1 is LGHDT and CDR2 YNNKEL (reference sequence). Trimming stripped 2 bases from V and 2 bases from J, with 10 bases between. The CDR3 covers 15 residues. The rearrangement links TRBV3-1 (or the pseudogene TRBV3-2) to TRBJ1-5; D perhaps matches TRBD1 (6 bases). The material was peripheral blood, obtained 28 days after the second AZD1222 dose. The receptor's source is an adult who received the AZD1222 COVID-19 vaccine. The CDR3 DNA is TGTGCCAGCAGCCAATGGACAGAGGGCAATCAGCCCCAGCATTTT. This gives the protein CASSQWTEGNQPQHF.